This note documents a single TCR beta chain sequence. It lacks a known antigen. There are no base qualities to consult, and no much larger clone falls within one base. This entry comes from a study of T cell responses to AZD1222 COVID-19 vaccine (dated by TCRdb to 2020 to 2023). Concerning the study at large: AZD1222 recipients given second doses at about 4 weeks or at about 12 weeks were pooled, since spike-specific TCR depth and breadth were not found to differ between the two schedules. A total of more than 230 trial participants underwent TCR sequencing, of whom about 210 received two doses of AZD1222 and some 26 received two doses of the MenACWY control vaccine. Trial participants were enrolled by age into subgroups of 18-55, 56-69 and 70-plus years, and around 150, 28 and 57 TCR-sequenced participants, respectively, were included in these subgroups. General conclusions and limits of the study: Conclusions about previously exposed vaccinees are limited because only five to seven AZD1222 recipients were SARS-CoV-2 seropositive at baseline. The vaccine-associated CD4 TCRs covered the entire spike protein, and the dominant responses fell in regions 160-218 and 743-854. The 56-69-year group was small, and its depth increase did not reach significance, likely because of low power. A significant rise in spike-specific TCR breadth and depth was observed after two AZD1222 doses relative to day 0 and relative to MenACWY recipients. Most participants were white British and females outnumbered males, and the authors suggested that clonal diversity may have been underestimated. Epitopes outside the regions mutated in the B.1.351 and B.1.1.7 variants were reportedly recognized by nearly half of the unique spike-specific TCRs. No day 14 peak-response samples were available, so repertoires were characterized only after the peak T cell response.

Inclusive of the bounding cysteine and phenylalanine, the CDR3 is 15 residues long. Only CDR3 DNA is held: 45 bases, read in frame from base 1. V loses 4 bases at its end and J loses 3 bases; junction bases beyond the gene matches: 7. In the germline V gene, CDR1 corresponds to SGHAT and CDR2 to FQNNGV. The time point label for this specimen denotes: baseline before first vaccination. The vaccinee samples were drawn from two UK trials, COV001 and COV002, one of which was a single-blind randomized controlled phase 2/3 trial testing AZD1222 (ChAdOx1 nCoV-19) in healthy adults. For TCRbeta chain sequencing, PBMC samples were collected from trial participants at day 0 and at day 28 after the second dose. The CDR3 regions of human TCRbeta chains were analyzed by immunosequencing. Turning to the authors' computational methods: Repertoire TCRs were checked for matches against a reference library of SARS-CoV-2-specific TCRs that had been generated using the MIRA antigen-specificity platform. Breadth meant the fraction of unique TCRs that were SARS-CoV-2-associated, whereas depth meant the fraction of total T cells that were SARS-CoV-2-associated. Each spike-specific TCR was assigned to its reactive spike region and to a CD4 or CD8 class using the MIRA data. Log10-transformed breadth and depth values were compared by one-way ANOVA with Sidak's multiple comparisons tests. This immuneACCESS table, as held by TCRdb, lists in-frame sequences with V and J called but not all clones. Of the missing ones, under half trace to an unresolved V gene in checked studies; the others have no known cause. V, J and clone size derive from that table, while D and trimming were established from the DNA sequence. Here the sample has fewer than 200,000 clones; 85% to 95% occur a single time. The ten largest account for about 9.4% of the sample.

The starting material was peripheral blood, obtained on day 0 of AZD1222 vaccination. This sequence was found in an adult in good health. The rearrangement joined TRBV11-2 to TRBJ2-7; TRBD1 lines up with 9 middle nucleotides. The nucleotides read TGTGCCAGCAGCTGGGGCATGGGACAGGGCTACGAGCAGTACTTC. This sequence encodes CASSWGMGQGYEQYF.